This T cell receptor beta chain was found in a study of CD8 T cells in Susac syndrome. TEMRA cells were FACS-enriched, while CD8+ and CD4+ T cells were negatively isolated. Random hexamers primed reverse transcription of about 0.45 to 1 ug RNA. TCRdb called the immunoSEQ multiplex PCR reads again in MiXCR, with one record for every CDR3 protein. Of around 300,000 distinct CDR3 sequences in the sample, about 91% were seen once. The CDR3 covers 18 residues. With 0 bases removed from V and 0 bases from J, the gap between germline ends came to 18 bases. CDR1 is SGHDT and CDR2 is YYEEEE in the germline V gene.

This chain joins TRBV5-6 and TRBJ1-1; D unclear. The receptor comes from a human donor with multiple sclerosis. Sequences were obtained from CD4+ T cells from PBMCs. The CDR3, as DNA: TGTGCCAGCAGCTTGGCCGGTGCAGGTGGTGGGGTGAACACTGAAGCTTTCTTT. Amino acid sequence: CASSLAGAGGGVNTEAFF.